The 30 T cell receptor beta chains below all came from one sample that was sequenced in a study of blood T cell repertoires in COVID-19. Repertoires were generated with immunoSEQ multiplex PCR, while TCRdb's copy carries only in-frame clones and drops some. Of some 190,000 clones listed, roughly 85% were seen once; the top ten hold just under 8.5%. Sequenced sample: peripheral blood. These receptors were collected from a woman in her sixties or seventies with acute or convalescent COVID-19.

The chain is built from TRBV6-5 and TRBJ1-2; D is uncertain. CDR3 length: 14 residues. V lost 2 bases and J 2 bases, leaving 9 bases between the germline ends. CDR1 is MNHEY, CDR2 SVGAGI, per germline. CDR3 nucleotide sequence: TGTGCCAGCAGTTACGGGAGGCCAAACTATGGCTACACCTTC. It yields the protein CASSYGRPNYGYTF.

V and J are TRBV12-5 and TRBJ2-1; 9 bases map to TRBD1. Germline V gene lookup returns CDR1 LGHNT and CDR2 FRNRAP. The CDR3 runs 12 residues. After removal of 6 bases from V and 13 bases from J, the junction contained 7 bases not matched to a gene. The CDR3 DNA reads TGTGCTAGTGGGCCCGGACAGGGGATCCAGTTCTTC. This gives the protein CASGPGQGIQFF.

This chain joins TRBV5-4 and TRBJ2-7; 8 bases are a match to TRBD2. Germline CDR1 is SGHNT and CDR2 is YYREEE (reference sequence). The junction had 10 bases not matched to a gene; V was cut back by 1 base and J by 1 base. This CDR3 is built from 17 residues. CDR3 loop: CASSLRLTSGTSYEQYF. CDR3 sequence (DNA): TGTGCCAGCAGCTTGAGGCTCACTAGCGGTACTTCCTACGAGCAGTACTTC.

This clone was found a few times. The chain recombines TRBV6-5 with TRBJ1-2, with D uncertain. The length of the CDR3 is 14 residues. V shed 7 bases and J shed 7 bases, with 19 bases lying between them. Germline loops: CDR1 MNHEY, CDR2 SVGAGI. In nucleotides, the CDR3 is TGTGCCAGCACTCATTTAGTGGCGGGCTCTGGCTACACCTTC. This gives the protein CASTHLVAGSGYTF.

The rearrangement uses TRBV18 and TRBJ2-6; TRBD1 is a possible D gene (6 bases). The CDR3 sequence is 19 residues long. Germline-derived CDR1 and CDR2 are KGHSH and LQKENI. With 4 bases removed from V and 1 base from J, the gap between germline ends came to 20 bases. The CDR3 loop is CASSLRTATLRSGANVLTF. CDR3 nucleotide sequence: TGTGCCAGCTCACTCCGGACAGCAACCTTACGTTCTGGGGCCAACGTCCTGACTTTC.

There are a few counts of this clone. The rearrangement uses TRBV19 and TRBJ1-3; unclear D gene. Germline V CDR1 and CDR2: LNHDA, SQIVND (reference sequence). There are 14 residues in the CDR3. V lost 5 bases to trimming and J lost 0 bases, with 8 bases between them. DNA for the CDR3: TGTGCCAGTAGTGGTTCAGGCTCTGGAAACACCATATATTTT. This gives the protein CASSGSGSGNTIYF.

This clone was seen a few times. The chain uses TRBV19 and TRBJ1-1; D unresolved. Trimming pared 6 bases from V and 5 bases from J, leaving 13 bases between. This CDR3 has 13 residues. The V gene's germline CDR1 is LNHDA and CDR2 SQIVND (reference sequence). CDR3 coding DNA: TGTGCCAGTAGCCCGAAGGGAGTAACTGAAGCTTTCTTT. Translated: CASSPKGVTEAFF. Filled out from reference TRBV19 and TRBJ1-1, the complete variable domain reads DGGITQSPKYLFRKEGQNVTLSCEQNLNHDAMYWYRQDPGQGLRLIYYSQIVNDFQKGDIAEGYSVSREKKESFPLTVTSAQKNPTAFYLCASSPKGVTEAFFGQGTRLTVV.

For this clone: An end of the junction does not agree with germline; a read error may underlie this. This rearrangement joins TRBV7-7 to TRBJ2-1; D might be TRBD2 (5 bases). The CDR3 spans 15 residues. Per the germline V gene, CDR1 is SSHAT and CDR2 is FNYEAQ (reference sequence). DNA for the CDR3: TGTGCTAGCAGCCCGGGGAAGTGGTCCTACAATGAGCAGTTCTTC. It is translated as CASSPGKWSYNEQFF.

This chain links TRBV12-3 or TRBV12-4 with TRBJ2-7, with a tentative D call TRBD2 (6 bases). CDR3 length: 12 residues. Trimming removed 3 bases from V and 6 bases from J, with 9 bases in between. The CDR3 loop reads CASSFEAGEQYF. The CDR3 DNA is TGTGCCAGCAGTTTCGAAGCGGGCGAGCAGTACTTC.

The chain combines TRBV2 with TRBJ2-5; TRBD2 agrees at 10 bases. The CDR3 totals 15 residues. Germline-derived CDR1 and CDR2 are SNHLY and FYNNEI. V dropped 6 bases and J dropped 4; count of bases not matched to a gene: 8. The CDR3 nucleotides read TGTGCCAGCAGGGTCGCTAGCGGGAGATCAGAGACCCAGTACTTC. Protein product: CASRVASGRSETQYF. Combining the CDR3 with reference TRBV2 and TRBJ2-5 gives the whole variable domain EPEVTQTPSHQVTQMGQEVILRCVPISNHLYFYWYRQILGQKVEFLVSFYNNEISEKSEIFDDQFSVERPDGSNFTLKIRSTKLEDSAMYFCASRVASGRSETQYFGPGTRLLVL.

V and J are TRBV6-5 and TRBJ2-1; 13 positions agree with TRBD2. The germline V gene encodes CDR1 MNHEY and CDR2 SVGAGI. The V and J ends lost 8 bases and 14 bases, in that order; junction bases with no gene match: 15. This CDR3 is 15 amino acids long. This CDR3 reads CASAPSGLAGVGEFF. CDR3 bases: TGTGCCAGCGCCCCCTCCGGACTAGCGGGGGTTGGTGAGTTCTTC.

The rearrangement joins TRBV7-9 to TRBJ1-2, with D possibly being TRBD1 (5 bases). CDR1 SEHNR and CDR2 FQNEAQ come from the germline V gene (reference sequence). There are 14 residues in the CDR3. The V gene lost 5 bases and the J gene lost 6 bases, with 16 bases spanning the gap. CDR3 sequence (DNA): TGTGCCAGCAGCACGCCGACAGATATTCATGGCTACACCTTC. Protein product: CASSTPTDIHGYTF. Looking up the rest from reference TRBV7-9 and TRBJ1-2 gives the full variable domain: DTGVSQNPRHKITKRGQNVTFRCDPISEHNRLYWYRQTLGQGPEFLTYFQNEAQLEKSRLLSDRFSAERPKGSFSTLEIQRTEQGDSAMYLCASSTPTDIHGYTFGSGTRLTVV.

The chain uses TRBV29-1 and TRBJ1-2; D is unclear. Looked up from germline, CDR1 is SQVTM and CDR2 is ANQGSEA. The CDR3 sequence is 13 residues long. V lost 5 bases and J lost 7, with 17 bases in between. This chain's CDR3 is CSVSQAVLAGYTF. The CDR3 DNA reads TGCAGCGTTAGTCAGGCAGTCCTCGCTGGCTACACCTTC.

This chain joins TRBV9 and TRBJ2-2; tentatively, D is TRBD2 (6 bases). V shed 3 bases and J shed 4 bases, with 7 bases lying between them. Germline V gene data show CDR1 as SGDLS and CDR2 as YYNGEE. CDR3 size: 13 residues. The CDR3 loop reads CASSGRVTGELFF. The DNA of the CDR3 is TGTGCCAGCAGCGGGAGGGTCACCGGGGAGCTGTTTTTT.

The chain joins TRBV28 to TRBJ1-5, with 9 positions matching TRBD1. CDR3 length: 16 amino acids. CDR1 and CDR2 from the germline V gene are MDHEN and SYDVKM. The ends lost 2 bases at V and 3 bases at J; junction bases unmatched: 5. The CDR3, as DNA: TGTGCCAGCAGTTTAACGGACAGGGGTTTCAATCAGCCCCAGCATTTT. The encoded protein is CASSLTDRGFNQPQHF.

The rearrangement uses TRBV19 and TRBJ1-1, with 8 bases matching TRBD1. The trim removed 5 bases at V and 4 bases at J, leaving 6 bases unmatched. CDR3 length equals 14 residues. CDR1 is LNHDA, CDR2 SQIVND, per germline (reference sequence). CDR3 loop: CASSPYDRGTEAFF. DNA of the CDR3: TGTGCCAGTAGTCCATATGACAGGGGCACTGAAGCTTTCTTT.

The V and J genes are TRBV11-2 and TRBJ2-1, with a weak D call TRBD2 (5 bases). The CDR3 spans 13 residues. Looked up from germline, CDR1 is SGHAT and CDR2 is FQNNGV. V was clipped by 3 bases and J by 7 bases, with 10 bases between them. CDR3 loop: CASSFSPGNEQFF. The CDR3 coding sequence is TGTGCCAGCAGCTTTAGCCCGGGAAATGAGCAGTTCTTC.

This sequence joins TRBV7-9 and TRBJ1-6; D unclear. V was pared by 5 bases and J by 6 bases, with 14 bases between. The CDR3 is 15 amino acids. Looked up from germline, CDR1 is SEHNR and CDR2 is FQNEAQ (reference sequence). DNA for the CDR3: TGTGCCAGCAGCCCCCCCGGGATACCTAATTCACCCCTCCACTTT. Amino acid sequence: CASSPPGIPNSPLHF.

V gene TRBV10-3 combines with J gene TRBJ1-1, with TRBD1 matching 8 bases. The CDR3 spans 11 residues. The ends lost 10 bases at V and 12 bases at J; junction bases unmatched: 10. Germline V gives CDR1 ENHRY, CDR2 SYGVKD. The chain's CDR3 is CASGQGDESFF. The CDR3 nucleotides read TGTGCCAGTGGACAGGGCGATGAGTCTTTCTTT.

V gene TRBV28 combines with J gene TRBJ1-5; maybe TRBD1 (5 bases). Between the trimmed V and J ends, which lost 7 bases and 9 bases, there was a span of 22 bases. CDR1 and CDR2 (germline): MDHEN, SYDVKM. The CDR3 spans 15 residues. CDR3 loop: CASKPGTLVAGPQHF. The CDR3 DNA reads TGTGCCAGCAAACCCGGGACCCTCGTAGCGGGGCCCCAGCATTTT.

This rearrangement joins TRBV19 to TRBJ1-2, with a possible D match to TRBD1 (6 bases). The CDR3 is made up of 16 amino acids. V lost 5 bases to trimming and J lost 4 bases, with 20 bases between them. Germline lookup yields CDR1 LNHDA and CDR2 SQIVND (reference sequence). CDR3 nucleotides: TGTGCCAGTAGTCCAGACCGGGACAACGACCGCTATGGCTACACCTTC. Its protein is CASSPDRDNDRYGYTF.

The chain recombines TRBV6-5 with TRBJ1-5; the D is unclear. Germline CDR1 and CDR2: MNHEY and SVGAGI. The CDR3 spans 14 residues. CDR3 coding DNA: TGTGCTATCCGCTCTGGAGGTGCCCATCAGCCCCAGCATTTT. Translated: CAIRSGGAHQPQHF.

The DNA of the CDR3 is TGTGCCATCAGTGTTGGGCGCGAGCAGTACTTC. Translating gives CAISVGREQYF. The rearrangement uses TRBV10-3 and TRBJ2-7; D ambiguous. Between the trimmed V and J ends, which lost 4 bases and 6 bases, there was a span of 7 bases. This CDR3 is 11 amino acids long. CDR1 is ENHRY and CDR2 is SYGVKD in the germline V gene.

The gene calls are TRBV10-1 and TRBJ1-5, with 9 bases that match TRBD1. The V gene end was trimmed by 10 bases and the J gene end by 6 bases; junction bases not matched to a gene: 4. The CDR3 runs 12 residues. From germline, CDR1 is WNHNN and CDR2 SYGVQD (reference sequence). CDR3 loop: CATGTGSQPQHF. In nucleotides, the CDR3 is TGCGCCACCGGGACAGGGAGTCAGCCCCAGCATTTT.

The chain joins TRBV14 to TRBJ2-1; possibly TRBD2 for D (5 bases). The CDR3 totals 9 residues. CDR1 SGHDN and CDR2 FVKESK come from the germline V gene. CDR3 region: CVLEHEQFF. Written as DNA, the CDR3 is TGTGTACTAGAGCATGAGCAGTTCTTC.

The chain employs TRBV19 and TRBJ1-4, with 7 bases lining up with TRBD1. The CDR3 spans 14 residues. CDR1 is LNHDA and CDR2 is SQIVND in the germline V gene (reference sequence). V dropped 7 bases and J dropped 7; count of bases not matched to a gene: 9. The CDR3 loop reads CASTPGTVGEKLFF. CDR3 nucleotides: TGTGCCAGTACTCCCGGGACAGTAGGTGAAAAACTGTTTTTT.

The chain couples TRBV19 to TRBJ2-1; TRBD2 matches at 11 bases. V trimming: 4 bases; J trimming: 2 bases; junction bases outside the gene matches: 4. The CDR3 runs 16 residues. Germline V lookup: CDR1 LNHDA, CDR2 SQIVND (reference sequence). Written as DNA, the CDR3 is TGTGCCAGTAGTAGATCGACTAGCGGGACCTACAATGAGCAGTTCTTC. Translated, it gives CASSRSTSGTYNEQFF.

This clone was detected a few times. The chain joins TRBV28 to TRBJ2-6, with TRBD2 matching 7 bases. Per the germline V gene, CDR1 is MDHEN and CDR2 is SYDVKM. The trim removed 3 bases at V and 2 bases at J, leaving 4 bases unmatched. The CDR3 spans 16 residues. Here the CDR3 reads CASSFRGRAGANVLTF. The CDR3 DNA is TGTGCCAGCAGTTTCCGTGGGAGGGCTGGGGCCAACGTCCTGACTTTC.

The J gene is TRBJ2-3, the V gene TRBV27, with 14 positions matching TRBD2. This CDR3 spans 17 amino acids. The ends lost 3 bases at V and 3 bases at J; junction bases unmatched: 5. Germline V gene data show CDR1 as MNHEY and CDR2 as SMNVEV (reference sequence). In DNA form, the CDR3 reads TGTGCCAGCAGTTTGCCCAGACTAGCGGGAGGGACAGATACGCAGTATTTT. Protein: CASSLPRLAGGTDTQYF.

The rearrangement joins TRBV6-5 to TRBJ2-7, with D unclear. This CDR3 has 14 residues. The germline V and J ends were trimmed by 0 bases and 7 bases, with 13 bases remaining between them. Germline V gene data show CDR1 as MNHEY and CDR2 as SVGAGI. The CDR3 loop reads CASSYSGFSGEQYV. The CDR3 DNA reads as TGTGCCAGCAGTTACTCGGGTTTTTCAGGAGAGCAGTACGTC.